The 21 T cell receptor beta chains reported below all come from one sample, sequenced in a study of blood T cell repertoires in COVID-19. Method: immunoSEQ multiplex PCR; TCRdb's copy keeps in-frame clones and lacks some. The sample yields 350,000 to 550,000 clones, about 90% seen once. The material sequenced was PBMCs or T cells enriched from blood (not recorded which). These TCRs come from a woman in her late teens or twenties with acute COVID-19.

CDR3 in amino acids: CASSETPYNEQFF. The DNA for the CDR3 is TGTGCCAGCAGTGAAACACCCTACAATGAGCAGTTCTTC. The rearrangement uses TRBV25-1 and TRBJ2-1; D is undetermined. CDR1 MGHDK and CDR2 SYGVNS come from the germline V gene. The CDR3 covers 13 residues. V was clipped by 2 bases and J by 2 bases, with 4 bases between them.

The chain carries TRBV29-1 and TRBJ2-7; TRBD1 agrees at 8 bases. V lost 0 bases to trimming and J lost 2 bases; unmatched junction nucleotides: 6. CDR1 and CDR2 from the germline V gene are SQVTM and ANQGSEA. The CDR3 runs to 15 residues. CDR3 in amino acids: CSVEDWVTGAYEQYF. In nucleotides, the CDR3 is TGCAGCGTTGAAGATTGGGTGACAGGGGCCTACGAGCAGTACTTC.

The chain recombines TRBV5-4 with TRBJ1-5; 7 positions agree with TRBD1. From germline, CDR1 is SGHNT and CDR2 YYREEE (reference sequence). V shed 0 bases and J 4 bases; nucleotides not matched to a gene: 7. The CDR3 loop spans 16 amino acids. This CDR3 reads CASSLAPGGANQPQHF. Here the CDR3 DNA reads TGTGCCAGCAGCTTGGCCCCAGGGGGAGCGAATCAGCCCCAGCATTTT.

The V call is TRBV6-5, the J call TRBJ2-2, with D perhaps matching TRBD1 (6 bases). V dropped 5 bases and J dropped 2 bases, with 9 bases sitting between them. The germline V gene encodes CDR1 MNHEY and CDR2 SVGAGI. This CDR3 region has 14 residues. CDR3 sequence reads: CASSMTGNTGELFF. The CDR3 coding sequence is TGTGCCAGCAGTATGACAGGAAACACCGGGGAGCTGTTTTTT.

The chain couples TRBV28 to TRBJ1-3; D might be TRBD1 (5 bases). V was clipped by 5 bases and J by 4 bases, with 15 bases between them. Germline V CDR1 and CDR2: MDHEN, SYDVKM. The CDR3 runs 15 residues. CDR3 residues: CASSLTGTIGNTIYF. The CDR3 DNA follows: TGTGCCAGCAGTCTCACCGGGACTATCGGAAACACCATATATTTT.

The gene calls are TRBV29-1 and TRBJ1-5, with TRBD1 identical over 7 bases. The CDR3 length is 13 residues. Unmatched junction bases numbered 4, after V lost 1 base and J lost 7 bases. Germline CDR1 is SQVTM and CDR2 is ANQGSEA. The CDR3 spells CSVEGQGDQPQHF. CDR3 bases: TGCAGCGTTGAAGGCCAGGGGGACCAGCCCCAGCATTTT.

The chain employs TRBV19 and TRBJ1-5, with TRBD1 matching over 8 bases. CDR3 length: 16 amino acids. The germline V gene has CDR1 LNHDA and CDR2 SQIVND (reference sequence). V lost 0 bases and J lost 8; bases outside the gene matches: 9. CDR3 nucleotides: TGTGCCAGTAGTATAGAGGACAGGGTCGAGTCGGAGCCCCAGCATTTT. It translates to CASSIEDRVESEPQHF.

The CDR3 DNA follows: TGTGCCAGCAGTGAAGTAAAGCGGGACAGGGCCTACAATGAGCAGTTCTTC. This sequence encodes CASSEVKRDRAYNEQFF. This chain uses TRBV6-1 with TRBJ2-1, with 9 bases fitting TRBD1. CDR3 length equals 17 residues. Trimming removed 1 base from V and 2 bases from J; junction bases left unmatched: 6. The germline V gene encodes CDR1 MNHNS and CDR2 SASEGT.

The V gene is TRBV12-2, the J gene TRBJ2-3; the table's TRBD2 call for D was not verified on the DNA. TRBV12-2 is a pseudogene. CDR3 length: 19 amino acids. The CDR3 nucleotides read TGTGCAAGTCGCTTAGGAGGGCTTACCGGGACTCAGCGGACAGATACGCAGTATTTT. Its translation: CASRLGGLTGTQRTDTQYF.

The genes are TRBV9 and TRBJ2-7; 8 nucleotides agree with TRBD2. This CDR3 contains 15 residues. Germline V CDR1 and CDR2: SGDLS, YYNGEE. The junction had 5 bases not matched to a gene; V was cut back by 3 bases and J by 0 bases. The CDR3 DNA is TGTGCCAGCAGCGCCAGCGGGAGTCCCTCCTACGAGCAGTACTTC. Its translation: CASSASGSPSYEQYF. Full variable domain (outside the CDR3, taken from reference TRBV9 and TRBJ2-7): DSGVTQTPKHLITATGQRVTLRCSPRSGDLSVYWYQQSLDQGLQFLIQYYNGEERAKGNILERFSAQQFPDLHSELNLSSLELGDSALYFCASSASGSPSYEQYFGPGTRLTVT.

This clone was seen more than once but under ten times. CDR3 loop: CASSSTGVDEKLFF. CDR3 bases: TGCGCCAGCAGCTCAACAGGGGTAGATGAAAAACTGTTTTTT. V is TRBV5-1 and J is TRBJ1-4; 7 bases map to TRBD1. Germline loops: CDR1 SGHRS, CDR2 YFSETQ. The junction had 5 bases not matched to a gene; V was cut back by 3 bases and J by 6 bases. The CDR3 is made up of 14 amino acids. The complete variable domain, with remaining parts taken from reference TRBV5-1 and TRBJ1-4, reads KAGVTQTPRYLIKTRGQQVTLSCSPISGHRSVSWYQQTPGQGLQFLFEYFSETQRNKGNFPGRFSGRQFSNSRSEMNVSTLELGDSALYLCASSSTGVDEKLFFGSGTQLSVL.

DNA for the CDR3: TGTGCCAGCAGTGATGGCGGGAAAGAGACCCAGTACTTC. Residues: CASSDGGKETQYF. The J gene is TRBJ2-5, the V gene TRBV2; the D gene is possibly TRBD2 (6 bases). V was clipped by 3 bases and J by 3 bases, with 8 bases between them. CDR1 and CDR2 (germline): SNHLY, FYNNEI. The CDR3 is 13 residues long.

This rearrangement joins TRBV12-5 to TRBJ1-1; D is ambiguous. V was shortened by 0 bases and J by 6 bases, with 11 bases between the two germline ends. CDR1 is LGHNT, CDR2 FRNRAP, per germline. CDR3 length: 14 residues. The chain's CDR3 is CASGLVYARPEAFF. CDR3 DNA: TGTGCTAGTGGTTTGGTATATGCGCGGCCTGAAGCTTTCTTT.

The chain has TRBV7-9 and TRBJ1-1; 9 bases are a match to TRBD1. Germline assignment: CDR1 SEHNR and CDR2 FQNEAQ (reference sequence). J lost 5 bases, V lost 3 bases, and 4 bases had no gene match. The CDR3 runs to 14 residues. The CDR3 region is CASSFLDRGTEAFF. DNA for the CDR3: TGTGCCAGCAGCTTCTTGGACAGGGGTACTGAAGCTTTCTTT.

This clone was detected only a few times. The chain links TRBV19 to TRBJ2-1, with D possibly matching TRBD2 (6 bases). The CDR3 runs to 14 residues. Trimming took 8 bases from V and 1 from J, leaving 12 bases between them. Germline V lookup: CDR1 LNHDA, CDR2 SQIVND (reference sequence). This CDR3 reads CASGAGLSYNEQFF. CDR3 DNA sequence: TGTGCCAGTGGGGCGGGGCTGTCCTACAATGAGCAGTTCTTC.

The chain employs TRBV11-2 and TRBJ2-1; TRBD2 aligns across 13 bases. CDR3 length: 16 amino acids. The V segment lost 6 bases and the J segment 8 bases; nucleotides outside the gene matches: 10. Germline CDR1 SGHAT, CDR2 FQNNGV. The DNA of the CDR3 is TGTGCCAGCAGTCGGACTAGCGGGAGTACTGGCGATGAGCAGTTCTTC. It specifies CASSRTSGSTGDEQFF.

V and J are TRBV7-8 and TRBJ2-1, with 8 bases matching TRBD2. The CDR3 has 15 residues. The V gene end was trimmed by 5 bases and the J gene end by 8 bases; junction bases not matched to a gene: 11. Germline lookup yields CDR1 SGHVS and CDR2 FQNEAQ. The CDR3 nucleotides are TGTGCCAGCAGCCCCCCGGGGGGGCCGCGTGATGAGCAGTTCTTC. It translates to CASSPPGGPRDEQFF.

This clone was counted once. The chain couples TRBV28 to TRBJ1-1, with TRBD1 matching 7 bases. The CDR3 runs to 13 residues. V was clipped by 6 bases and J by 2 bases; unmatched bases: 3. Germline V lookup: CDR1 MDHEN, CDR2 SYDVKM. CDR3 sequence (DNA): TGTGCCAGCAGCCAGGGGGTTAACACTGAAGCTTTCTTT. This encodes CASSQGVNTEAFF. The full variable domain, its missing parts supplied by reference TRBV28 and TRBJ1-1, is DVKVTQSSRYLVKRTGEKVFLECVQDMDHENMFWYRQDPGLGLRLIYFSYDVKMKEKGDIPEGYSVSREKKERFSLILESASTNQTSMYLCASSQGVNTEAFFGQGTRLTVV.

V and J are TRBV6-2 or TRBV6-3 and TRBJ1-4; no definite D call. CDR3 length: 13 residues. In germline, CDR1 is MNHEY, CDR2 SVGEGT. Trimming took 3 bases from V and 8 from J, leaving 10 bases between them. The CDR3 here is CASSYTGVEKLFF. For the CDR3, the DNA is TGTGCCAGCAGTTATACCGGGGTGGAAAAACTGTTTTTT.

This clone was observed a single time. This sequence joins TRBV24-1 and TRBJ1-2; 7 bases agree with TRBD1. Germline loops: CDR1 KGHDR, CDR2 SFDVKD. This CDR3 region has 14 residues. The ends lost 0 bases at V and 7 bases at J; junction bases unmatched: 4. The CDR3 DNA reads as TGTGCCACCAGTGATTTGGAGGGGGCTGGTGGCTACACCTTC. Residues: CATSDLEGAGGYTF.

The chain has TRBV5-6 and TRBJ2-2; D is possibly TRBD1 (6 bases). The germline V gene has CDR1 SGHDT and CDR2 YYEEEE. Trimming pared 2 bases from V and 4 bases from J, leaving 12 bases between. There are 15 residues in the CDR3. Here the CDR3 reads CASSLGSRGTGELFF. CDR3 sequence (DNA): TGTGCCAGCAGCTTAGGTAGCAGGGGCACCGGGGAGCTGTTTTTT.